This T cell receptor (beta chain) stems from a study of shared clonotypes between healthy human individuals. The genomic DNA of each subset was split evenly across several immunoSEQ plates. Unsorted PBMC replicate PCRs drew on roughly 300 ng DNA, representing 25,000 to 30,000 T cell genomes. The authors sequenced unsorted PBMC DNA on ten immunoSEQ deep assay plates. Sequencing was performed with immunoSEQ multiplex PCR; in TCRdb, only in-frame clones are kept and a portion is missing. Here the sample spans about half a million clones, 75% to 85% being singletons. This clone turned up a few times. Free of recent acute infections or vaccinations, the donors were healthy HIV-negative adults. This CDR3 has 18 residues. Germline V gives CDR1 MGHRA, CDR2 YSYEKL. The V end was cut by 6 bases, the J end by 3 bases, with 26 bases between.

The receptor comes from a woman between 40 and 55 years old in good health. Some clones in this sample may be carry-over from other donors' samples. V gene TRBV4-1 combines with J gene TRBJ1-2; a possible D gene is TRBD1 (5 bases). Sequencing was carried out using PBMCs. CDR3: CASSPPKNSLEGYYGYTF. CDR3 DNA: TGCGCCAGCAGTCCTCCCAAGAATTCGTTGGAGGGGTACTATGGCTACACCTTC.